A single sample is the source of the 28 T cell receptor beta chains below, sequenced in a study of blood T cell repertoires in COVID-19. Sequencing used immunoSEQ multiplex PCR; TCRdb keeps in-frame clones, though not all of them. The sample holds over 200,000 clones, approximately 84% seen once. Sequenced sample: peripheral blood. The receptors shown here come from a woman aged 45-60 years with active or convalescent COVID-19.

The chain carries TRBV6-4 and TRBJ2-7, with a tentative D call TRBD1 (5 bases). This CDR3 spans 17 amino acids. The V end was cut by 0 bases, the J end by 2 bases, with 17 bases between. Looked up from germline, CDR1 is MRHNA and CDR2 is SNTAGT. The CDR3 DNA is TGTGCCAGCAGTGACTCTCGATACGGGCAGGGTACCTACGAGCAGTACGTC. Protein product: CASSDSRYGQGTYEQYV.

The J gene is TRBJ2-2, the V gene TRBV11-2; 7 nucleotides agree with TRBD1. This CDR3 has 15 residues. The trim removed 3 bases at V and 1 base at J, leaving 2 bases unmatched. Germline CDR1 SGHAT, CDR2 FQNNGV. The CDR3 bases are TGTGCCAGCAGCTTCGGGACAGTGAACACCGGGGAGCTGTTTTTT. Translation: CASSFGTVNTGELFF.

The CDR3 bases are TGTGCCAGCAGTCCTCCAGGGGCGGGTGAAAAACTGTTTTTT. It specifies CASSPPGAGEKLFF. J is TRBJ1-4 and V is TRBV2, with D possibly matching TRBD1 (6 bases). The germline gives CDR1 SNHLY, CDR2 FYNNEI. Trimming pared 5 bases from V and 7 bases from J, leaving 14 bases between. This CDR3 has 14 amino acids.

The chain joins TRBV28 to TRBJ2-5, with TRBD1 matching 7 bases. The CDR3 totals 13 residues. V lost 6 bases to trimming and J lost 4 bases; unmatched junction nucleotides: 5. CDR1 MDHEN and CDR2 SYDVKM come from the germline V gene. The CDR3, as DNA: TGTGCCAGCAGACTATACAGGGGAGAGACCCAGTACTTC. This codes for CASRLYRGETQYF. Supplemented by reference TRBV28 and TRBJ2-5, the full variable domain reads DVKVTQSSRYLVKRTGEKVFLECVQDMDHENMFWYRQDPGLGLRLIYFSYDVKMKEKGDIPEGYSVSREKKERFSLILESASTNQTSMYLCASRLYRGETQYFGPGTRLLVL.

The chain has TRBV28 and TRBJ2-7; 8 bases are a match to TRBD1. CDR1 is MDHEN and CDR2 is SYDVKM in the germline V gene. CDR3 length: 15 amino acids. The J segment lost 6 bases and the V segment lost 7 bases, leaving 14 bases of the junction unmatched. Written as DNA, the CDR3 is TGTGCCAGCACTTCCGACCCCCGGACAGGGCCCGAGCAGTACTTC. This sequence encodes CASTSDPRTGPEQYF.

This clone was seen a single time. The chain links TRBV5-6 to TRBJ2-2, with 9 bases that match TRBD1. The V gene end was trimmed by 2 bases and the J gene end by 0 bases; junction bases not matched to a gene: 5. Germline lookup yields CDR1 SGHDT and CDR2 YYEEEE. CDR3 length: 17 amino acids. CDR3 loop: CASSFYRGLTNTGELFF. Written as DNA, the CDR3 is TGTGCCAGCAGCTTCTACAGGGGGCTCACGAACACCGGGGAGCTGTTTTTT. Together with reference TRBV5-6 and TRBJ2-2, the CDR3 gives the full variable domain: DAGVTQSPTHLIKTRGQQVTLRCSPKSGHDTVSWYQQALGQGPQFIFQYYEEEERQRGNFPDRFSGHQFPNYSSELNVNALLLGDSALYLCASSFYRGLTNTGELFFGEGSRLTVL.

V usage is TRBV20-1 and J usage is TRBJ2-5, with D tentatively TRBD1 (6 bases). This CDR3 is built from 14 residues. Trimming removed 3 bases from V and 4 bases from J, with 15 bases in between. Per germline, CDR1 DFQATT and CDR2 SNEGSKA (reference sequence). The CDR3 nucleotides are TGCAGTGCTAGTGAGGTTTTCAGGGGAGAGACCCAGTACTTC. This codes for CSASEVFRGETQYF.

The chain is built from TRBV30 and TRBJ2-5, with 8 bases fitting TRBD1. The CDR3 spans 12 residues. Trimming cost V 3 bases and J 5 bases; bases outside gene matches: 2. The germline CDR1 and CDR2 sequences are GTSNPN and SVGIG (reference sequence). The CDR3 nucleotides read TGTGCCTGGAGCCAGGGGGCGGAGACCCAGTACTTC. Its translation: CAWSQGAETQYF.

V and J are TRBV7-8 and TRBJ1-5, with 8 bases lining up with TRBD1. The CDR3 spans 17 residues. The J segment lost 1 base and the V segment lost 1 base, leaving 6 bases of the junction unmatched. Germline loops: CDR1 SGHVS, CDR2 FQNEAQ. CDR3 in amino acids: CASSLGGRGRSNQPQHF. The CDR3 coding sequence is TGTGCCAGCAGCTTAGGGGGCAGGGGGCGAAGCAATCAGCCCCAGCATTTT.

J is TRBJ1-2 and V is TRBV29-1, with D hard to call. Germline CDR1 and CDR2: SQVTM and ANQGSEA. V lost 4 bases, J lost 14 bases, and 11 bases lay in between. The CDR3 has 9 residues. CDR3 DNA sequence: TGCAGCGTTGGGAAAGGGAGGACCTTC. Translating gives CSVGKGRTF.

The chain links TRBV3-1 (or the pseudogene TRBV3-2) to TRBJ1-1, with 7 positions matching TRBD1. Germline V gives CDR1 LGHDT, CDR2 YNNKEL (reference sequence). This CDR3 region has 15 residues. The junction had 6 bases not matched to a gene; V was cut back by 0 bases and J by 5 bases. This CDR3 is CASSQEHQGQTEAFF. In DNA, the CDR3 is TGTGCCAGCAGCCAAGAGCACCAGGGACAGACTGAAGCTTTCTTT.

V and J are TRBV7-9 and TRBJ2-2; 10 bases line up with TRBD1. Trimming at V came to 5 bases and at J to 5 bases, leaving 5 bases not matched to a gene. CDR1 and CDR2 (germline): SEHNR, FQNEAQ (reference sequence). This CDR3 spans 15 amino acids. The CDR3 nucleotides are TGTGCCAGCAGCGATGACAGGGGGCGAACCGGGGAGCTGTTTTTT. Protein: CASSDDRGRTGELFF.

About this clone itself: Other DNA sequences from this sample encode an identical CDR3 as well. J is TRBJ1-4 and V is TRBV5-1; a weak D match, TRBD1 (5 bases). Trimming pared 4 bases from V and 8 bases from J, leaving 12 bases between. This CDR3 has 13 amino acids. Germline V gene data show CDR1 as SGHRS and CDR2 as YFSETQ. In DNA, the CDR3 is TGCGCCAGCAGCGGCAGGGAGGGCGAAAAACTGTTTTTT. Translation: CASSGREGEKLFF.

The chain carries TRBV19 and TRBJ1-2; 7 bases are shared with TRBD1. CDR1 LNHDA and CDR2 SQIVND come from the germline V gene (reference sequence). J was trimmed by 2 bases and V by 5 bases; bases with no gene match: 5. The CDR3 extends over 14 amino acids. The CDR3 DNA sequence: TGTGCCAGTAGTGTACTGGACAGGAACTATGGCTACACCTTC. Translating it yields CASSVLDRNYGYTF.

As DNA, the CDR3 is TGTGCCAGCAGCAATTCGCCCCAGCGCACTGAAGCTTTCTTT. The encoded protein is CASSNSPQRTEAFF. The gene calls are TRBV21-1 and TRBJ1-1. TRBV21-1 is reported as a pseudogene. The CDR3 is 14 residues long.

V gene TRBV6-1 combines with J gene TRBJ2-1; 12 bases align to TRBD2. J gave up 2 bases and V 4 bases, and 9 bases lay outside the gene matches. Germline V gene data show CDR1 as MNHNS and CDR2 as SASEGT. The CDR3 runs 18 residues. The CDR3 DNA reads as TGTGCCAGCAGTGGCGGACTAGCGGGATTTAGTACCTACAATGAGCAGTTCTTC. It encodes CASSGGLAGFSTYNEQFF.

This chain uses TRBV5-3 with TRBJ1-4, with 7 bases fitting TRBD1. TRBV5-3 is known as an ORF, though its function is uncertain. The CDR3 totals 14 residues. V lost 1 base, J lost 7 bases, and 4 bases stayed unmatched. DNA of the CDR3: TGTGCCAGAAGCTTGATGGCAGGGGGTGAAAAACTGTTTTTT. Amino acids: CARSLMAGGEKLFF.

The chain couples TRBV19 to TRBJ1-2; no firm D call. Trimming left V 3 bases short and J 7 bases short, with 18 bases between. The germline V gene encodes CDR1 LNHDA and CDR2 SQIVND (reference sequence). This CDR3 has 15 residues. CDR3 nucleotide sequence: TGTGCCAGTAGTATTAGCGGCCGGTCGGCCGGTGGCTACACCTTC. Amino acids: CASSISGRSAGGYTF.

The rearrangement links TRBV3-1 (or the pseudogene TRBV3-2) to TRBJ1-6; 10 positions match TRBD1. The V and J ends lost 4 bases and 4 bases, in that order; junction bases with no gene match: 4. Germline V gene lookup returns CDR1 LGHDT and CDR2 YNNKEL (reference sequence). The CDR3 has 16 residues. The CDR3, as DNA: TGTGCCAGCAGCCCCCGGGACAGGGGATATAATTCACCCCTCCACTTT. Amino acid sequence: CASSPRDRGYNSPLHF.

This clone has more than one count but fewer than ten. The chain recombines TRBV25-1 with TRBJ1-4; tentative D call: TRBD1 (5 bases). V shed 8 bases and J shed 8 bases, with 15 bases lying between them. This CDR3 has 13 amino acids. CDR1 MGHDK and CDR2 SYGVNS come from the germline V gene. The CDR3 DNA sequence: TGTGCCAGCCAGGACATAACCAGGGAAAAACTGTTTTTT. Translating gives CASQDITREKLFF.

Worth noting for this clone: At the DNA level, this CDR3 is encoded by other sequences in the same sample as well. The chain is built from TRBV6-5 and TRBJ1-2, with TRBD1 matching 7 bases. Germline V gene data show CDR1 as MNHEY and CDR2 as SVGAGI. Unmatched junction bases numbered 5, after V lost 2 bases and J lost 2 bases. The CDR3 length is 15 residues. This CDR3 is CASSYRRDRNYGYTF. The CDR3 DNA is TGTGCCAGCAGTTACCGTAGGGACAGAAACTATGGCTACACCTTC.

The chain employs TRBV3-1 (or the pseudogene TRBV3-2) and TRBJ2-1; no reliable D call. CDR1 LGHDT and CDR2 YNNKEL come from the germline V gene (reference sequence). V shed 3 bases and J shed 10 bases, with 10 bases lying between them. The CDR3 runs 12 residues. CDR3 nucleotide sequence: TGTGCCAGCAGCCACCCCGCAGGAGAGCAGTTCTTC. Translated, it gives CASSHPAGEQFF.

J is TRBJ1-5 and V is TRBV30; a possible D gene is TRBD1 (6 bases). Germline V gene data show CDR1 as GTSNPN and CDR2 as SVGIG (reference sequence). The CDR3 loop spans 14 amino acids. The ends were cut back, 2 bases at V and 6 bases at J, with 14 bases in the middle. CDR3 region: CAWSFGRGGQPQHF. The CDR3 coding sequence is TGTGCCTGGAGTTTTGGAAGAGGGGGTCAGCCCCAGCATTTT.

The J gene is TRBJ2-1, the V gene TRBV3-1 (or the pseudogene TRBV3-2); a weak D match, TRBD1 (6 bases). Germline values: CDR1 LGHDT, CDR2 YNNKEL (reference sequence). Trimming took 2 bases from V and 8 from J, leaving 7 bases between them. CDR3 length equals 12 residues. CDR3 nucleotide sequence: TGTGCCAGCAGCCAATACAGGGATGAGCAGTTCTTC. The encoded protein is CASSQYRDEQFF.

DNA for the CDR3: TGTGCCAGCGGGAGGGAGAGCTCCTATAATTCACCCCTCCACTTT. Its translation is CASGRESSYNSPLHF. V and J are TRBV6-5 and TRBJ1-6, with unresolved D. CDR3 length equals 15 residues. Per germline, CDR1 MNHEY and CDR2 SVGAGI. V was shortened by 8 bases and J by 0 bases, with 11 bases between the two germline ends.

The rearrangement links TRBV19 to TRBJ1-5, with 9 bases fitting TRBD1. Losses at the gene ends were 6 bases for V and 11 bases for J; bases not matched to a gene: 14. In germline, CDR1 is LNHDA, CDR2 SQIVND (reference sequence). CDR3 length: 15 amino acids. The CDR3 DNA is TGTGCCAGTAGGGGGGACAGGGAGGCTAACCTCGCCCAGCATTTT. This sequence encodes CASRGDREANLAQHF.

The rearrangement links TRBV10-3 to TRBJ2-4, with D perhaps matching TRBD2 (5 bases). Germline CDR1 and CDR2: ENHRY and SYGVKD. This CDR3 has 15 residues. V was clipped by 3 bases and J by 3 bases, with 12 bases between them. CDR3 in DNA: TGTGCCATCAGTGACAATAGAGGGTACAAAAACATTCAGTACTTC. This encodes CAISDNRGYKNIQYF.

The chain carries TRBV7-2 and TRBJ2-3; TRBD2 agrees at 12 bases. Germline lookup yields CDR1 SGHTA and CDR2 FQGNSA. The CDR3 runs 16 residues. Unmatched junction bases numbered 5, after V lost 5 bases and J lost 2 bases. This CDR3 reads CASSPRLAGVTDTQYF. CDR3 DNA sequence: TGTGCCAGCAGCCCTAGACTAGCGGGAGTCACAGATACGCAGTATTTT.